One and the same sample provided the 18 T cell receptor beta chains below, sequenced in a study of T-cell memory formation after mild COVID-19. Using its own MiXCR run on the 5' RACE reads, TCRdb lists one record per CDR3 protein. The sample includes about 160,000 distinct CDR3 sequences, 30% to 35% of them seen just once. Sequences were obtained from PBMCs or a T cell subset sorted from them (not recorded which). The receptor set was obtained from an adult woman who had mild COVID-19 (a few samples of this study predate the infection). Cell type and time point are not known.

The gene calls are TRBV6-2 or TRBV6-3 and TRBJ2-1; 15 bases are shared with TRBD2. The germline gives CDR1 MNHEY, CDR2 SVGEGT. V shed 2 bases, J shed 10 bases, and the junction held 9 bases outside the gene matches. The CDR3 consists of 17 residues. CDR3 in amino acids: CASSYNPGTSGRSEQFF. CDR3 nucleotides: TGTGCCAGCAGTTACAATCCCGGGACTAGCGGGAGGAGCGAGCAGTTCTTC.

The CDR3 DNA reads TGCGCCAGCAGCCCGCTTCACTATGGCTACACCTTC. This gives the protein CASSPLHYGYTF. This chain connects TRBV5-1 to TRBJ1-2; D gene unclear. Germline loops: CDR1 SGHRS, CDR2 YFSETQ. This CDR3 is 12 amino acids long. Trimming took 4 bases from V and 3 from J, leaving 7 bases between them.

This clonotype was observed a few times. The chain employs TRBV7-3 and TRBJ2-3, with 9 bases fitting TRBD2. CDR1 SGHTA and CDR2 FQGTGA come from the germline V gene. The V gene end was trimmed by 0 bases and the J gene end by 4 bases; junction bases not matched to a gene: 5. CDR3 length: 16 residues. The CDR3 here is CASSLTAGGGPDTQYF. The CDR3 region has the DNA TGTGCCAGCAGCTTAACAGCGGGGGGCGGCCCAGATACGCAGTATTTT.

This sequence joins TRBV4-1 and TRBJ2-3; TRBD2 aligns across 10 bases. V shed 1 base and J 7 bases; nucleotides not matched to a gene: 8. Germline V gives CDR1 MGHRA, CDR2 YSYEKL. The CDR3 totals 16 residues. As DNA, the CDR3 is TGCGCCAGCAGCCAAGCATCGAGCGGGGGGGCAAATACGCAGTATTTT. Protein: CASSQASSGGANTQYF.

This clonotype was counted a few times. The rearrangement links TRBV6-1 to TRBJ2-5, with 7 bases identical to TRBD1. V lost 6 bases, J lost 2 bases, and 12 bases stayed unmatched. The CDR3 sequence is 16 residues long. Germline CDR1 MNHNS, CDR2 SASEGT. CDR3 sequence: CASSLNPTGHQETQYF. The CDR3 nucleotides read TGTGCCAGCAGCCTTAACCCGACAGGGCATCAAGAGACCCAGTACTTC.

There are a few counts of this clonotype. The V and J genes are TRBV24-1 and TRBJ2-7; TRBD1 matches 11 bases. The germline V gene has CDR1 KGHDR and CDR2 SFDVKD. The CDR3 is 15 residues long. The J segment lost 4 bases and the V segment lost 7 bases, leaving 8 bases of the junction unmatched. This CDR3 is CATSEAGTGGYEQYF. The CDR3 DNA reads as TGTGCCACCAGCGAGGCCGGGACAGGGGGGTACGAGCAGTACTTC.

This clonotype has a count of ten or more. The chain couples TRBV7-2 to TRBJ2-1; 10 positions agree with TRBD2. This CDR3 comprises 16 residues. V lost 3 bases to trimming and J lost 6 bases; unmatched junction nucleotides: 8. Per the germline V gene, CDR1 is SGHTA and CDR2 is FQGNSA. The CDR3 DNA is TGTGCCAGCAGCTTGGGCCGGTCTAGCGGGAGCAATGAGCAGTTCTTC. Protein sequence: CASSLGRSSGSNEQFF.

The chain has TRBV23-1 and TRBJ2-4, with 10 bases matching TRBD2. TRBV23-1 falls under the ORF class, with uncertain function. After removal of 3 bases from V and 9 bases from J, the junction contained 5 bases not matched to a gene. CDR3 length equals 14 residues. CDR3 nucleotides: TGCGCCAGCAGTCACACTAGCGGGAAGGCCATTCAGTACTTC. As protein: CASSHTSGKAIQYF.

This chain connects TRBV15 to TRBJ2-5; D is possibly TRBD2 (6 bases). This CDR3 is 14 amino acids long. Between the trimmed V and J ends, which lost 4 bases and 5 bases, there was a span of 14 bases. Germline loops: CDR1 LNHNV, CDR2 YYDKDF (reference sequence). The CDR3: CATSTGLTRETQYF. CDR3 DNA: TGTGCCACCAGCACTGGACTAACTCGGGAGACCCAGTACTTC.

The chain links TRBV5-6 to TRBJ2-7, with D perhaps being TRBD1 or TRBD2 (5 bases each). Germline loops: CDR1 SGHDT, CDR2 YYEEEE. The CDR3 is 16 residues long. The ends were cut back, 3 bases at V and 0 bases at J, with 16 bases in the middle. CDR3 protein: CASSSVRGTSSYEQYF. CDR3 in DNA: TGTGCCAGCAGCTCCGTGAGGGGCACCAGCTCCTACGAGCAGTACTTC. Full variable domain (remainder filled in from reference TRBV5-6 and TRBJ2-7): DAGVTQSPTHLIKTRGQQVTLRCSPKSGHDTVSWYQQALGQGPQFIFQYYEEEERQRGNFPDRFSGHQFPNYSSELNVNALLLGDSALYLCASSSVRGTSSYEQYFGPGTRLTVT.

The chain couples TRBV20-1 to TRBJ1-1; D ambiguous. Trimming stripped 0 bases from V and 4 bases from J, with 18 bases between. The CDR3 is 16 amino acids. The V gene's germline CDR1 is DFQATT and CDR2 SNEGSKA (reference sequence). In DNA form, the CDR3 reads TGCAGTGCTAGAGATAACCAGAACATGATTGTCACTGAAGCTTTCTTT. It yields the protein CSARDNQNMIVTEAFF.

This chain's CDR3 is CSARDPKGLQYF. The CDR3 bases are TGCAGTGCTAGAGATCCAAAGGGTTTACAGTACTTC. The chain couples TRBV20-1 to TRBJ2-4, with no clear D. The germline V and J ends were trimmed by 0 bases and 13 bases, with 13 bases remaining between them. The CDR3 has 12 amino acids. Looked up from germline, CDR1 is DFQATT and CDR2 is SNEGSKA (reference sequence).

This clonotype showed up just a few times. The genes are TRBV7-6 and TRBJ2-7; 7 nucleotides align to TRBD2. The J segment lost 0 bases and the V segment lost 0 bases, leaving 5 bases of the junction unmatched. The CDR3 spans 16 residues. Germline V lookup: CDR1 SGHVS, CDR2 FNYEAQ. The CDR3 spells CASSLAPRGSSYEQYF. DNA for the CDR3: TGTGCCAGCAGCTTAGCCCCGCGGGGGAGCTCCTACGAGCAGTACTTC.

This chain connects TRBV2 to TRBJ2-1; 9 bases are a match to TRBD2. The CDR3 loop spans 17 amino acids. Germline CDR1 is SNHLY and CDR2 is FYNNEI. V gave up 4 bases and J gave up 0 bases; unmatched junction bases: 7. The CDR3: CASSVEREALSYNEQFF. DNA for the CDR3: TGTGCCAGCAGTGTGGAGCGGGAGGCCCTCTCCTACAATGAGCAGTTCTTC. Full variable domain (missing parts from reference TRBV2 and TRBJ2-1): EPEVTQTPSHQVTQMGQEVILRCVPISNHLYFYWYRQILGQKVEFLVSFYNNEISEKSEIFDDQFSVERPDGSNFTLKIRSTKLEDSAMYFCASSVEREALSYNEQFFGPGTRLTVL.

The rearrangement joins TRBV10-3 to TRBJ2-1; 12 nucleotides agree with TRBD2. This CDR3 spans 15 amino acids. The germline V gene has CDR1 ENHRY and CDR2 SYGVKD. V shed 5 bases, J shed 7 bases, and the junction held 6 bases outside the gene matches. The CDR3 DNA reads TGTGCCATCAGTCCTCGACTAGCGGGAGTAAATGAGCAGTTCTTC. Encoded protein: CAISPRLAGVNEQFF.

The V call is TRBV4-2, the J call TRBJ2-3; the D is unclear. The V gene's germline CDR1 is LGHNA and CDR2 YNFKEQ. CDR3 length equals 16 residues. Trimming left V 0 bases short and J 5 bases short, with 15 bases between. Here the CDR3 reads CASSQESHPSQDTQYF. CDR3 coding DNA: TGTGCCAGCAGCCAAGAGTCTCACCCATCCCAAGATACGCAGTATTTT.

In this sample, this clonotype turned up a few times. This chain uses TRBV25-1 with TRBJ2-7, with TRBD1 identical over 11 bases. CDR3 length equals 15 residues. Germline assignment: CDR1 MGHDK and CDR2 SYGVNS. V shed 8 bases, J shed 8 bases, and the junction held 14 bases outside the gene matches. For the CDR3, the DNA is TGTGCCAGCTCGACTGGTGAGGGACAGGGGGGCCAGCAGTACTTC. As protein: CASSTGEGQGGQQYF.

This clonotype was seen only a few times. The rearrangement uses TRBV20-1 and TRBJ2-7; the match to TRBD1 covers 10 bases. The CDR3 consists of 17 residues. Looked up from germline, CDR1 is DFQATT and CDR2 is SNEGSKA (reference sequence). V lost 1 base, J lost 3 bases, and 12 bases stayed unmatched. CDR3 amino acids: CSARGPPRDRGNYEQYF. The CDR3 DNA reads as TGCAGTGCTAGAGGCCCGCCCCGGGACAGGGGAAACTACGAGCAGTACTTC.